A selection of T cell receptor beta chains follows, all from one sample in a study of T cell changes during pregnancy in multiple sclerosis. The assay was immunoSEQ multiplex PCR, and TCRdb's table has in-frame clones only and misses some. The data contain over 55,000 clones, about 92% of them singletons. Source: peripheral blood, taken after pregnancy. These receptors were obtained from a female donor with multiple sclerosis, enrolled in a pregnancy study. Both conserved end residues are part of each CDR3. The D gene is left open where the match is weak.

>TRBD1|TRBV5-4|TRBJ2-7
TGTGCCAGCAGCCTTGGGACAGCGTCCTACGAGCAGTACTTC
CASSLGTASYEQYF
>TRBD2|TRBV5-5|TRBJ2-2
TGTGCCAGCAGCTTGGGGGGACTAGCGACCTTCTCCGGGGAGCTGTTTTTT
CASSLGGLATFSGELFF
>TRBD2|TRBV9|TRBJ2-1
TGTGCCAGCAGCGTAGGGCCGGACGGACTAGCGGTGCAGTTCTTC
CASSVGPDGLAVQFF
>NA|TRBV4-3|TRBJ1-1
TGCGCCAGCAGCCCTAGCTGGGGGGACACTGAAGCTTTCTTT
CASSPSWGDTEAFF
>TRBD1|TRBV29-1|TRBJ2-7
TGCAGCGTTGAAATATCCCTACAGGGGGACTACGAGCAGTACTTC
CSVEISLQGDYEQYF
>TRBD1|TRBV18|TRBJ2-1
TGTGCCAGCTCACCACTGACAGGGGGAACCTACAATGAGCAGTTCTTC
CASSPLTGGTYNEQFF
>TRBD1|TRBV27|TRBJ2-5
TGTGCCAGCAGTTTTCAGGGACAGCAAAACATAGGTACCCAGTACTTC
CASSFQGQQNIGTQYF
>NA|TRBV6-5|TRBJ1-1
TGTGCCAGCAGTTACGACGGGAGCCGCACTGAAGCTTTCTTT
CASSYDGSRTEAFF
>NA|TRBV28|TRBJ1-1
TGTGCCAGCAAAACGGGGGGAGGGGGAACTGAAGCTTTCTTT
CASKTGGGGTEAFF
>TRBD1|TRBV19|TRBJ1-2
TGTGCCAGTAGTTATCAATCCAGGGGGCGAGTGGGCTACACCTTC
CASSYQSRGRVGYTF
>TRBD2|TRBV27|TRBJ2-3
TGTGCCAGCAGTTTAGGTCGGGGGGTAGCGGGAGCGGATACGCAGTATTTT
CASSLGRGVAGADTQYF
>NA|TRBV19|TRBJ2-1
TGTGCCAGTGACTTGGGAGGCGGGATTTACAATGAGCAGTTCTTC
CASDLGGGIYNEQFF